This record covers a single TCR beta chain. What it binds is not known. This record comes from a study of shared clonotypes between healthy human individuals. Across the study: Aged 18 to 49, the donors were two women and a few men.

Per the authors' pipeline: Junction-only immunoSEQ sequences carried no quality scores, so filtering differed. The assay was immunoSEQ multiplex PCR, and TCRdb's table has in-frame clones only and misses some. V and J calls and clone size are copied from that table; D and trimming were computed from the DNA. The data contain around 1.9 million clones, 80% to 95% of them seen just once; the ten biggest clones take up around 1.7%. There are 13 residues in the CDR3. Trimming left V 4 bases short and J 2 bases short, with 11 bases between. The germline CDR1 and CDR2 sequences are SQVTM and ANQGSEA. General study results and limits: Large depth notwithstanding, sorted-subset sequencing proved incomplete by rarefaction.

Naive CD8 populations comprised CD45RO-negative cells positively selected for CCR7, excluding terminally differentiated effector memory CD45RA+ cells. Within Nashville, Tennessee resided all donors, each a Caucasian adult. Sequencing was carried out using naive CD8+ T cells from PBMCs. The V call is TRBV29-1, the J call TRBJ1-2; D remains ambiguous. The clonotype originates from a young man in good health. Some clones in this sample may be carry-over from other donors' samples. CDR3 nucleotides: TGCAGCGTTGGTTGGGGTCAGAACTATGGCTACACCTTC. Translating gives CSVGWGQNYGYTF.